This TCR beta chain was captured by sequencing in a study of blood T cell repertoires in COVID-19. Germline V CDR1 and CDR2: SEHNR, FQNEAQ (reference sequence). With 3 bases removed from V and 3 bases from J, the gap between germline ends came to 13 bases. The CDR3 length is 15 residues. The repertoire was sequenced with immunoSEQ multiplex PCR; TCRdb's copy has only in-frame clones and lacks some. Of about 53,000 clones listed, roughly 90% are singletons. The specimen sequenced was peripheral blood. This TCR was recovered from an elderly man with acute or convalescent COVID-19. The rearrangement joins TRBV7-9 to TRBJ2-3, with D tentatively TRBD1 (6 bases). The CDR3 DNA reads as TGTGCCAGCAGCTTGGGGGCAATCTATACAGATACGCAGTATTTT. Its protein is CASSLGAIYTDTQYF.